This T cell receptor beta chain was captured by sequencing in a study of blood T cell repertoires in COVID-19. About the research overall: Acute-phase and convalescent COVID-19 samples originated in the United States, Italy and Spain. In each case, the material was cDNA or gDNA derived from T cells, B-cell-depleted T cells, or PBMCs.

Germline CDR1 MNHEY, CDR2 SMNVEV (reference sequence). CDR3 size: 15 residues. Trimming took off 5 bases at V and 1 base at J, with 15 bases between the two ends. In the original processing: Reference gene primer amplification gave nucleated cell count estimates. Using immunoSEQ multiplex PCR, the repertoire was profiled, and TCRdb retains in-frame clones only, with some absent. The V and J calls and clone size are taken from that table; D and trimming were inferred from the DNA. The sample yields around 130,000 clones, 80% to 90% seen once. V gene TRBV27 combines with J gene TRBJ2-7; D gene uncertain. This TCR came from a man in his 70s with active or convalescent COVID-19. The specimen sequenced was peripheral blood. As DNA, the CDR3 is TGTGCCAGCAGTAGAGCCCCCGGGTCATCCTACGAGCAGTACTTC. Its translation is CASSRAPGSSYEQYF.